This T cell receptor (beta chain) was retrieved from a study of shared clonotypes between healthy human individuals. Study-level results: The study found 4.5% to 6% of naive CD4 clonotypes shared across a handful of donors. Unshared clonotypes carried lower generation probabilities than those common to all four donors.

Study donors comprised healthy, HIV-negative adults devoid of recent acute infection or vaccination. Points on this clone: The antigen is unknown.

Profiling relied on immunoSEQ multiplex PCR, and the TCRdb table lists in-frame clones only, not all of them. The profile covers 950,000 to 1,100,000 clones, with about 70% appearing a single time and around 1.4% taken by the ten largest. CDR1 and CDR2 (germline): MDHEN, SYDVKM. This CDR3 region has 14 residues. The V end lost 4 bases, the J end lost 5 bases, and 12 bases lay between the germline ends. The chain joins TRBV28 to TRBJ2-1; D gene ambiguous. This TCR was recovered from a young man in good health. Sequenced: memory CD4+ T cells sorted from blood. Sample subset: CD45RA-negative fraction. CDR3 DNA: TGTGCCAGCAGTTCTGGGTTCTCGAACAATGAGCAGTTCTTC. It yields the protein CASSSGFSNNEQFF.